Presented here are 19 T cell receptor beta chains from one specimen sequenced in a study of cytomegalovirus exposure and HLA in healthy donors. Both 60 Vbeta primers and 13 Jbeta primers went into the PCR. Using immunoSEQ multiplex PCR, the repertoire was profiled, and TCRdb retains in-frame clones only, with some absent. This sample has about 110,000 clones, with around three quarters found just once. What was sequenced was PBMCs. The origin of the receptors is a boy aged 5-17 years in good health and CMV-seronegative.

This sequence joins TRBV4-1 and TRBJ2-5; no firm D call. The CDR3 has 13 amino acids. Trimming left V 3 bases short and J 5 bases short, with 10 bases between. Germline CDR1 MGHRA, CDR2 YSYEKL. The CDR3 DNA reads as TGCGCCAGCAGCCACGGTAGTCGGGAGACCCAGTACTTC. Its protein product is CASSHGSRETQYF.

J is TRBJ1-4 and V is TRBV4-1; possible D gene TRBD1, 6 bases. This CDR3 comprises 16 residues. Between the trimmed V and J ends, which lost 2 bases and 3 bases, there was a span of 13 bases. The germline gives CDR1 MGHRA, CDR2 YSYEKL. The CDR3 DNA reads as TGCGCCAGCAGCCAATACACGGACAGCGCTAATGAAAAACTGTTTTTT. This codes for CASSQYTDSANEKLFF.

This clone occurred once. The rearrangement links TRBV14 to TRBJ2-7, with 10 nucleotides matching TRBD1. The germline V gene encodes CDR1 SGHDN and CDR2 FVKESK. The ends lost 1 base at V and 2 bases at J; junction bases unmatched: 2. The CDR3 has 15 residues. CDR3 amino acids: CASSQVDRGTYEQYF. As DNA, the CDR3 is TGTGCCAGCAGCCAAGTGGACAGGGGGACCTACGAGCAGTACTTC.

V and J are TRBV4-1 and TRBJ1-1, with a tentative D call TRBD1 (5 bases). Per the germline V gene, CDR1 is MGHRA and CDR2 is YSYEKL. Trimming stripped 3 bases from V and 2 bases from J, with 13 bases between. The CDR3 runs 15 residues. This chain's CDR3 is CASSQGQGGNTEAFF. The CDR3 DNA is TGCGCCAGCAGCCAGGGTCAGGGCGGAAACACTGAAGCTTTCTTT.

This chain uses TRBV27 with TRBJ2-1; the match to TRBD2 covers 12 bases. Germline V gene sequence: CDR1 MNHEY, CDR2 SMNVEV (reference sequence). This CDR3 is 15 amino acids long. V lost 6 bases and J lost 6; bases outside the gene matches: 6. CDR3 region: CASRPLAGGGNEQFF. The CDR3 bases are TGTGCCAGCAGACCCCTAGCGGGAGGGGGCAATGAGCAGTTCTTC.

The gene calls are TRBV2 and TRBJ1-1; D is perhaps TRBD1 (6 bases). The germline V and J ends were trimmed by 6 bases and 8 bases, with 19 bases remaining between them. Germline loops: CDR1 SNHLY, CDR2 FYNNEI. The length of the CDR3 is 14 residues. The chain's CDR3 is CASRSLGGAAEAFF. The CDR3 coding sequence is TGTGCCAGCAGATCACTGGGGGGGGCCGCAGAAGCTTTCTTT.

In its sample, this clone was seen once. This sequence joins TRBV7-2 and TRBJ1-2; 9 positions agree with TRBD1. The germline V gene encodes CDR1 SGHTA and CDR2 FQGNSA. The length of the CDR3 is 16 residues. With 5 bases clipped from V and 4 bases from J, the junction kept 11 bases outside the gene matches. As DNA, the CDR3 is TGTGCCAGCAGCGGCCCGACAGGGGGTTCTTTCTATGGCTACACCTTC. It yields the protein CASSGPTGGSFYGYTF.

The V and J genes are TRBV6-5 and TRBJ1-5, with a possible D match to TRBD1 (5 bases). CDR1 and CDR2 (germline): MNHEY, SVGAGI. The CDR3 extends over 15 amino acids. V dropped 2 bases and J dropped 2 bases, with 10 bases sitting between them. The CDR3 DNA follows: TGTGCCAGCAGTTACCAGCAGGGTGGCAATCAGCCCCAGCATTTT. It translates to CASSYQQGGNQPQHF.

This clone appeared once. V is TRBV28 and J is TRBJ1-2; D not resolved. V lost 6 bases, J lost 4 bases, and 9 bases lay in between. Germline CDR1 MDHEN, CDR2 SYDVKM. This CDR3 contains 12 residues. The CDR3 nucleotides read TGTGCCAGCAGCCCCCTCCCCTATGGCTACACCTTC. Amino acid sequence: CASSPLPYGYTF.

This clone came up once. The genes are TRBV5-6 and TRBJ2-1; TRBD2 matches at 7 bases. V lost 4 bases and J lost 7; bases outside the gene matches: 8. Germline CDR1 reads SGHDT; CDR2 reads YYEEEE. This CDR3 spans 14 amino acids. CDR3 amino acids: CASSPGGVENEQFF. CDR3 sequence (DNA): TGTGCCAGCAGCCCTGGGGGGGTTGAGAATGAGCAGTTCTTC.

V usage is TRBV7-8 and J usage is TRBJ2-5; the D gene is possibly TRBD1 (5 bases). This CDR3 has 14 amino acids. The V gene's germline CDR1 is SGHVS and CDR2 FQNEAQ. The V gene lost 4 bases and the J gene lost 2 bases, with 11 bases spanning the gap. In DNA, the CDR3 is TGTGCCAGCAGCTCGTCAGGGCTACAAGAGACCCAGTACTTC. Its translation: CASSSSGLQETQYF. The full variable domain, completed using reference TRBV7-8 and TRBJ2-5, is GAGVSQSPRYKVAKRGQDVALRCDPISGHVSLFWYQQALGQGPEFLTYFQNEAQLDKSGLPSDRFFAERPEGSVSTLKIQRTQQEDSAVYLCASSSSGLQETQYFGPGTRLLVL.

The CDR3 DNA reads TGTGCCACAAAACCGGGACTAGCGTCGGTCGATGAGCAGTTCTTC. As protein: CATKPGLASVDEQFF. The V call is TRBV6-1, the J call TRBJ2-1; TRBD2 agrees at 10 bases. The germline CDR1 and CDR2 sequences are MNHNS and SASEGT. The CDR3 spans 15 residues. V trimming: 10 bases; J trimming: 8 bases; junction bases outside the gene matches: 14.

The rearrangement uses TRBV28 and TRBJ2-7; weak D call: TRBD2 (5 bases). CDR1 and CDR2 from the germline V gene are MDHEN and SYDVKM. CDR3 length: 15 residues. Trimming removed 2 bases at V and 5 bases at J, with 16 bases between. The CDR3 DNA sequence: TGTGCCAGCAGTTTAATGTGGAGGCCCTTGGACGAGCAGTACTTC. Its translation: CASSLMWRPLDEQYF.

CDR3 DNA: TGTGCCAGCGAGGTAGCGGGAGTGGGCAGGGATACGCAGTATTTT. The encoded protein is CASEVAGVGRDTQYF. The chain employs TRBV21-1 and TRBJ2-3; the table's D call of TRBD2 was not tested on the DNA. TRBV21-1 is a recognized pseudogene. CDR3 length: 15 residues.

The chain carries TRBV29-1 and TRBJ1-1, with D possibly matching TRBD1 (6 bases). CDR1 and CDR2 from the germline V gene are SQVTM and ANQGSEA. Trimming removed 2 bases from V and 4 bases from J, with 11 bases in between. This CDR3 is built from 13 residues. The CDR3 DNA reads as TGCAGCGTTGAAAGGCAGGGGAGCACTGAAGCTTTCTTT. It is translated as CSVERQGSTEAFF.

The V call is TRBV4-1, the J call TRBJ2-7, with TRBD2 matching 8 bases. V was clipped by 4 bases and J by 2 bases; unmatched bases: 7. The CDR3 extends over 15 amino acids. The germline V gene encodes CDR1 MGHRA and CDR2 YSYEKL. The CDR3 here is CASSLQTSAAYEQYF. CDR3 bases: TGCGCCAGCAGCCTCCAGACTAGCGCGGCCTACGAGCAGTACTTC.

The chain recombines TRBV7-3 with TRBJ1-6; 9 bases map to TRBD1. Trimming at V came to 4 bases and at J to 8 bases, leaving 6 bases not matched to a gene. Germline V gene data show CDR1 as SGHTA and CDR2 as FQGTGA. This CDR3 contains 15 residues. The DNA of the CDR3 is TGTGCCAGCAGCTATTCGGGACAGGGCGATTCACCCCTCCACTTT. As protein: CASSYSGQGDSPLHF.

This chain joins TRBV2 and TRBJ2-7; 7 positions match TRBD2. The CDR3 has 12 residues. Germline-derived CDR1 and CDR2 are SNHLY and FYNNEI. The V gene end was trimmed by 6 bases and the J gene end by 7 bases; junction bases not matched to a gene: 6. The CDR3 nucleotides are TGTGCCAGCAGCTTATCAGCGGGAGAGCAGTACTTC. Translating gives CASSLSAGEQYF.

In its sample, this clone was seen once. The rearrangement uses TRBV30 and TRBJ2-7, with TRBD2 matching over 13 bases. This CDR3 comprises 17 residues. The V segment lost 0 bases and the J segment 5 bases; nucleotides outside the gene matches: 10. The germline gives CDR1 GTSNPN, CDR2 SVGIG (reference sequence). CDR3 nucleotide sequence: TGTGCCTGGAGTGTACCGGGACTAGCGGGGCGCCTTGACGAGCAGTACTTC. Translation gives CAWSVPGLAGRLDEQYF.